These T cell receptor beta chains were read from a single sample in a study of blood T cells in healthy people across ages. TCRdb reanalysed the 5' RACE reads using MiXCR and keeps one entry per CDR3 protein. The sample has 1,500,000 or so distinct CDR3 sequences; roughly 64% are singletons. The specimen was blood. The receptors were sampled from a man between 18 and 29 years old in good health. Both conserved end residues are part of each CDR3. Each record gives: D gene, clone size, V gene, J gene, CDR3 DNA, CDR3 protein. The D gene is left open where the match is weak. Clone size, where shown, is once, few, many, or a class for clones that have expanded.

d_call: NA; clone_size: few; v_call: TRBV7-2; j_call: TRBJ2-5; cdr3_nt: TGTGCCAGCAGCTTAGATAGTGGCAGCAATCAAGAGACCCAGTACTTC; cdr3_aa: CASSLDSGSNQETQYF
d_call: NA; clone_size: NA; v_call: TRBV7-2; j_call: TRBJ2-5; cdr3_nt: TGTGCCAGCAGCTTACAGGATTTGGGCCAAGAGACCCAGTACTTC; cdr3_aa: CASSLQDLGQETQYF
d_call: NA; clone_size: NA; v_call: TRBV27; j_call: TRBJ1-1; cdr3_nt: TGTGCCAGCCAGACCTACATGAACACTGAAGCTTTCTTT; cdr3_aa: CASQTYMNTEAFF
d_call: TRBD2; clone_size: NA; v_call: TRBV27; j_call: TRBJ2-1; cdr3_nt: TGTGCCAGCAGTCCTGGGACTAGCGGGTGGGATGAGCAGTTCTTC; cdr3_aa: CASSPGTSGWDEQFF
d_call: NA; clone_size: few; v_call: TRBV6-5; j_call: TRBJ1-2; cdr3_nt: TGTGCCAGCACCCACTCCTCGAAGGGTACCTTTGGCTACACCTTC; cdr3_aa: CASTHSSKGTFGYTF
d_call: NA; clone_size: NA; v_call: TRBV5-1; j_call: TRBJ2-1; cdr3_nt: TGCGCCAGCAGCTTGGGGTACAGCGCGGAAGTGCAGTTCTTC; cdr3_aa: CASSLGYSAEVQFF
d_call: NA; clone_size: NA; v_call: TRBV4-3; j_call: TRBJ2-3; cdr3_nt: TGCGCCAGCAGCCAAGTAGGATCGGAGCTCGGGGATACGCAGTATTTT; cdr3_aa: CASSQVGSELGDTQYF
d_call: NA; clone_size: NA; v_call: TRBV29-1; j_call: TRBJ1-1; cdr3_nt: TGCAGCGTCCGTTCGGGGGGGAACACTGAAGCTTTCTTT; cdr3_aa: CSVRSGGNTEAFF
d_call: NA; clone_size: NA; v_call: TRBV6-1; j_call: TRBJ1-1; cdr3_nt: TGTGCCAGCAGTGAAGGGGGACCCAGACGGACTGAAGCTTTCTTT; cdr3_aa: CASSEGGPRRTEAFF
d_call: NA; clone_size: NA; v_call: TRBV4-3; j_call: TRBJ2-7; cdr3_nt: TGCGCCAGCAGCCAATGGGGTGGATCCAACGAGCAGTACTTC; cdr3_aa: CASSQWGGSNEQYF
d_call: TRBD2; clone_size: few; v_call: TRBV25-1; j_call: TRBJ2-7; cdr3_nt: TGTGCCAGCAGTACTAGCGGGAGTCGCGAGCAGTACTTC; cdr3_aa: CASSTSGSREQYF
d_call: NA; clone_size: NA; v_call: TRBV6-6; j_call: TRBJ2-1; cdr3_nt: TGTGCCAGCAGTTACTCGTTGCAGGGAAGGAACAATGAGCAGTTCTTC; cdr3_aa: CASSYSLQGRNNEQFF
d_call: NA; clone_size: NA; v_call: TRBV2; j_call: TRBJ2-2; cdr3_nt: TGTGCCAGCAGTACAGGGATGAACACCGGGGAGCTGTTTTTT; cdr3_aa: CASSTGMNTGELFF
d_call: NA; clone_size: NA; v_call: TRBV28; j_call: TRBJ1-1; cdr3_nt: TGTGCCAGCAGTTTTACGGCAAATAAAGCTTTCTTT; cdr3_aa: CASSFTANKAFF
d_call: NA; clone_size: few; v_call: TRBV9; j_call: TRBJ1-6; cdr3_nt: TGTGCCAGCAGCGCGACATATAGAGTTTCGAGAAATTCACCCCTCCACTTT; cdr3_aa: CASSATYRVSRNSPLHF
d_call: NA; clone_size: NA; v_call: TRBV12-3/TRBV12-4; j_call: TRBJ1-2; cdr3_nt: TGTGCCAGCAAGAATACGGACTATGGCTACACCTTC; cdr3_aa: CASKNTDYGYTF